Listed below are T cell receptor beta chains from one sample, sequenced in a study of cytomegalovirus exposure and HLA in healthy donors. The assay was immunoSEQ multiplex PCR, and TCRdb's table has in-frame clones only and misses some. This table holds 150,000 to 200,000 clones, around 80% found once. The sequenced sample consisted of PBMCs. These receptors all stem from a male donor in good health and CMV-seropositive. Each CDR3 is given with its conserved first and last residue. A D gene is named only where the DNA matches it firmly. Expanded clones are given a class, and other clones once, few, many or no size at all.

V	size	J	D	CDR3	DNA
TRBV7-2	.	TRBJ2-5	TRBD1	CASSLDRGWETQYF	TGTGCCAGCAGCTTAGACAGGGGGTGGGAGACCCAGTACTTC
TRBV7-9	.	TRBJ1-2	TRBD1	CASSPRTGYSGYTF	TGTGCCAGCAGCCCCCGGACAGGATATTCTGGCTACACCTTC
TRBV18	.	TRBJ1-1	.	CASSPSGYLGAFF	TGTGCCAGCTCACCATCGGGGTATCTCGGAGCTTTCTTT
TRBV2	.	TRBJ1-2	TRBD1	CASSEGQGAGGYTF	TGTGCCAGCAGTGAGGGACAGGGGGCTGGGGGCTACACCTTC
TRBV18	.	TRBJ2-3	.	CASSAPGTDTQYF	TGTGCCAGCTCCGCTCCGGGGACAGATACGCAGTATTTT
TRBV4-1	.	TRBJ1-3	.	CASSQDRQHLGNTIYF	TGCGCCAGCAGCCAAGATAGACAGCATCTCGGAAACACCATATATTTT
TRBV6-5	.	TRBJ1-1	TRBD1	CASRLGTENTEAFF	TGTGCCAGCAGACTTGGGACAGAGAACACTGAAGCTTTCTTT
TRBV25-1	.	TRBJ2-3	.	CASSEGGSTDTQYF	TGTGCCAGCAGTGAAGGCGGCAGCACAGATACGCAGTATTTT
TRBV28	.	TRBJ1-2	.	CASSPGSYGYTF	TGTGCCAGCAGTCCCGGTAGTTATGGCTACACCTTC
TRBV27	.	TRBJ2-1	.	CASRQSRSGNEQFF	TGTGCCAGCAGACAGAGCCGCAGTGGCAATGAGCAGTTCTTC
TRBV9	.	TRBJ2-2	TRBD1	CASSVNRGHGELFF	TGTGCCAGCAGCGTAAACAGGGGGCACGGGGAGCTGTTTTTT
TRBV7-2	.	TRBJ1-5	.	CASSLPPGGAVFSNQPQHF	TGTGCCAGCAGCCTACCACCCGGGGGGGCAGTATTTAGCAATCAGCCCCAGCATTTT
TRBV27	.	TRBJ1-1	.	CASSPFQGGGGSEAFF	TGTGCCAGCAGTCCCTTCCAAGGGGGGGGAGGTTCAGAAGCTTTCTTT
TRBV30	.	TRBJ1-5	.	CAWSTRAHQPQHF	TGTGCCTGGAGTACCAGGGCACATCAGCCCCAGCATTTT
TRBV19	once	TRBJ2-2	TRBD2	CASSNPSGNTGELFF	TGTGCCAGTAGTAACCCTAGCGGGAACACCGGGGAGCTGTTTTTT
TRBV14	once	TRBJ1-2	.	CASSQDWSQRDGYTF	TGTGCCAGCAGCCAAGATTGGTCACAGCGGGATGGCTACACCTTC
TRBV27	.	TRBJ2-7	.	CASSAPGISKDEQYF	TGTGCCAGCAGTGCCCCCGGGATCTCGAAGGACGAGCAGTACTTC
TRBV5-1	.	TRBJ1-2	TRBD1	CASSSDRAPYGYTF	TGCGCCAGCAGCTCTGACAGGGCCCCCTATGGCTACACCTTC
TRBV5-1	.	TRBJ1-2	TRBD1	CASSWDRGDLYGYTF	TGCGCCAGCAGCTGGGACAGGGGGGACCTCTATGGCTACACCTTC
TRBV2	.	TRBJ2-7	.	CASRDSGGRYEQYF	TGTGCCAGCAGGGACAGTGGCGGTCGGTACGAGCAGTACTTC
TRBV5-1	few	TRBJ2-1	TRBD2	CASSRGGDSYNEQFF	TGCGCCAGCAGCCGGGGGGGAGACTCCTACAATGAGCAGTTCTTC
TRBV11-2	.	TRBJ2-7	.	CASSPGYEQYF	TGTGCCAGCAGCCCGGGATACGAGCAGTACTTC
TRBV7-2	.	TRBJ1-5	.	CASSLVREQPQHF	TGTGCCAGCAGCTTAGTCAGGGAACAGCCCCAGCATTTT
TRBV12-5	.	TRBJ2-1	TRBD1	CASGSDRRTYNEQFF	TGTGCTAGTGGCTCGGACAGGAGGACCTACAATGAGCAGTTCTTC
TRBV5-6	.	TRBJ1-1	.	CASSSTILNTEAFF	TGTGCCAGCAGCTCAACAATACTGAACACTGAAGCTTTCTTT
TRBV7-2	.	TRBJ2-7	.	CASSPAHRYVDEQYF	TGTGCCAGCAGCCCAGCCCACAGGTACGTGGATGAGCAGTACTTC
TRBV5-4	few	TRBJ2-7	TRBD1	CASSWDRERGQYF	TGTGCCAGCAGCTGGGACAGGGAAAGGGGGCAGTACTTC